The 5 T cell receptor beta chains below all came from one sample that was sequenced in a study of CD8 T cells in ankylosing spondylitis. TCRdb processed the 5' RACE reads anew with MiXCR; each CDR3 protein has one entry. The sample lists 120,000 or so distinct CDR3 sequences; about an eighth were seen once. Sequenced sample: blood, either unsorted or a sorted T cell fraction (not recorded which). The receptors originated from a female donor with ankylosing spondylitis or in good health (not recorded which).

This clonotype was seen repeatedly, ten times or more. The chain combines TRBV29-1 with TRBJ1-1; 7 nucleotides match TRBD1. The CDR3 covers 13 residues. CDR1 and CDR2 from the germline V gene are SQVTM and ANQGSEA. The J segment lost 5 bases and the V segment lost 3 bases, leaving 6 bases of the junction unmatched. The CDR3 here is CSVDRQGGTEAFF. The CDR3 region has the DNA TGCAGCGTTGACAGACAGGGCGGGACTGAAGCTTTCTTT.

This clonotype was recorded at least ten times. The chain joins TRBV18 to TRBJ2-3, with 9 bases fitting TRBD1. CDR3 length: 17 residues. V gave up 3 bases and J gave up 0 bases; unmatched junction bases: 7. The V gene's germline CDR1 is KGHSH and CDR2 LQKENI. CDR3 in amino acids: CASSPSTGTGSTDTQYF. CDR3 DNA sequence: TGTGCCAGCTCACCTTCTACCGGGACAGGGAGCACAGATACGCAGTATTTT. The full variable domain, with the rest looked up from reference TRBV18 and TRBJ2-3, is NAGVMQNPRHLVRRRGQEARLRCSPMKGHSHVYWYRQLPEEGLKFMVYLQKENIIDESGMPKERFSAEFPKEGPSILRIQQVVRGDSAAYFCASSPSTGTGSTDTQYFGPGTRLTVL.

This clonotype was picked up a small number of times. The rearrangement uses TRBV7-9 and TRBJ1-4; TRBD1 agrees at 8 bases. CDR1 and CDR2 from the germline V gene are SEHNR and FQNEAQ (reference sequence). The V and J ends lost 2 bases and 3 bases, in that order; junction bases with no gene match: 2. This CDR3 contains 15 residues. The CDR3 loop reads CASSLQGAANEKLFF. In DNA, the CDR3 is TGTGCCAGCAGCTTACAGGGGGCCGCTAATGAAAAACTGTTTTTT.

The rearrangement joins TRBV5-1 to TRBJ2-7; D is uncertain. The CDR3 runs to 11 residues. The germline V gene has CDR1 SGHRS and CDR2 YFSETQ. V was clipped by 4 bases and J by 7 bases, with 9 bases between them. DNA of the CDR3: TGCGCCAGCAGCCTAGGGATGGAGCAGTACTTC. It yields the protein CASSLGMEQYF.

This clonotype showed up just a few times. V and J are TRBV7-3 and TRBJ1-1; no clear D. The germline V gene encodes CDR1 SGHTA and CDR2 FQGTGA. Between the trimmed V and J ends, which lost 2 bases and 3 bases, there was a span of 13 bases. The CDR3 runs to 15 residues. The CDR3 coding sequence is TGTGCCAGCAGCTTACTCGGTGGCGCCGACACTGAAGCTTTCTTT. Residues: CASSLLGGADTEAFF.